These T cell receptor beta chains were read from a single sample in a study of T-cell memory formation after mild COVID-19. From the 5' RACE reads, TCRdb called clonotypes with MiXCR, one entry per CDR3 protein. The table records some 100,000 distinct CDR3 sequences, around 10% of them present only once. The sample taken for sequencing was PBMCs or a T cell subset sorted from them (not recorded which). The receptor source for this set is a man in his late teens or twenties who had mild COVID-19 (a few samples of this study predate the infection). Cell type and time point are not known. Each CDR3 is given with its conserved first and last residue. Each record gives: V gene, clone size, D gene, J gene, CDR3 protein, CDR3 DNA. A D gene is named only where the DNA matches it firmly. Size values are once, few and many counts, or a class for expanded clones, and some rows have none.

>TRBV6-6|few|.|TRBJ2-3
CASSHGNTQYF
TGTGCCAGCAGTCACGGTAACACGCAGTATTTT
>TRBV12-3/TRBV12-4|few|TRBD1|TRBJ1-1
CASIEGAGYNTEAFF
TGTGCCAGCATAGAGGGGGCCGGGTATAACACTGAAGCTTTCTTT
>TRBV5-1|few|.|TRBJ2-6
CASSLAIPANVLTF
TGCGCCAGCAGCTTGGCCATCCCCGCCAACGTCCTGACTTTC
>TRBV12-3/TRBV12-4|few|TRBD1|TRBJ1-2
CASRRQGDEDGYTF
TGTGCCAGCAGGAGACAGGGGGATGAGGATGGCTACACCTTC
>TRBV28|.|.|TRBJ1-5
CASISGVRQPQHF
TGTGCCAGCATCTCTGGGGTCCGGCAGCCCCAGCATTTT
>TRBV9|.|.|TRBJ2-2
CATGAGTENTGELFF
TGTGCCACCGGGGCCGGGACGGAGAACACCGGGGAGCTGTTTTTT
>TRBV13|.|TRBD1|TRBJ2-2
CASSPRRDRAFLTGELFF
TGTGCCAGCAGCCCTCGAAGGGACAGGGCTTTTTTAACCGGGGAGCTGTTTTTT
>TRBV27|.|.|TRBJ2-5
CASGVETQYF
TGTGCCAGCGGGGTAGAGACCCAGTACTTC
>TRBV9|.|.|TRBJ2-3
CASSVAYRDSRTDTQYF
TGTGCCAGCAGCGTAGCTTACCGGGACTCTCGCACAGATACGCAGTATTTT
>TRBV20-1|many|.|TRBJ2-1
CSARDFGEQFF
TGCAGTGCTAGGGATTTCGGTGAGCAGTTCTTC
>TRBV7-2|once|TRBD1|TRBJ1-2
CASSQDQGAIYGYTF
TGTGCCAGCAGCCAGGATCAGGGGGCCATCTATGGCTACACCTTC
>TRBV12-3/TRBV12-4|.|.|TRBJ1-2
CASSLRRTPLRYGYTF
TGTGCCAGCAGTTTACGTCGGACCCCTCTCCGCTATGGCTACACCTTC
>TRBV7-9|few|.|TRBJ2-5
CASRSLGPETQYF
TGTGCCAGCAGGTCACTAGGCCCAGAGACCCAGTACTTC
>TRBV4-2|few|.|TRBJ2-7
CASSQEGAHYEQYF
TGTGCCAGCAGCCAAGAAGGGGCCCACTACGAGCAGTACTTC
>TRBV11-2|.|.|TRBJ2-1
CASSLGVVQSGEQFF
TGTGCCAGCAGCTTAGGAGTGGTGCAAAGCGGTGAGCAGTTCTTC
>TRBV20-1|.|.|TRBJ1-5
CSARKVGVPSNQPQHF
TGCAGTGCTAGGAAAGTAGGAGTGCCTAGCAATCAGCCCCAGCATTTT
>TRBV12-3/TRBV12-4|few|.|TRBJ2-2
CASSWVLPNTGELFF
TGTGCCAGCAGTTGGGTGCTGCCGAACACCGGGGAGCTGTTTTTT
>TRBV7-8|.|TRBD1|TRBJ2-7
CASSGGTGRYEQYF
TGTGCCAGCAGCGGCGGGACAGGGAGGTACGAGCAGTACTTC
>TRBV5-1|few|.|TRBJ2-2
CASSLAASVVTGELFF
TGCGCCAGCAGCTTGGCGGCTAGCGTGGTCACCGGGGAGCTGTTTTTT
>TRBV6-2/TRBV6-3|few|.|TRBJ1-1
CASSYDGGRYTEAFF
TGTGCCAGCAGTTATGATGGGGGACGGTACACTGAAGCTTTCTTT
>TRBV15|.|TRBD1|TRBJ2-2
CATSIRDSANTGELFF
TGTGCCACCAGCATAAGGGACAGCGCGAACACCGGGGAGCTGTTTTTT
>TRBV5-1|few|.|TRBJ2-1
CASVPRTGAGYNEQFF
TGCGCCAGCGTTCCTCGAACGGGGGCCGGCTACAATGAGCAGTTCTTC
>TRBV14|few|.|TRBJ1-1
CASSQDWGGMNTEAFF
TGTGCCAGCAGCCAAGATTGGGGAGGGATGAACACTGAAGCTTTCTTT
>TRBV7-2|.|.|TRBJ1-2
CASSLGPGDSGYTF
TGTGCCAGCAGCTTAGGTCCCGGGGATAGTGGCTACACCTTC
>TRBV6-5|few|TRBD2|TRBJ2-5
CASETLLGGQETQYF
TGTGCCAGCGAGACCTTACTCGGGGGGCAAGAGACCCAGTACTTC
>TRBV12-3/TRBV12-4|few|.|TRBJ1-2
CASSISAIYGYTF
TGTGCCAGCAGTATCTCCGCTATCTATGGCTACACCTTC
>TRBV28|.|.|TRBJ2-2
CASRLTVAMDTGELFF
TGTGCCAGCAGGCTGACCGTGGCTATGGACACCGGGGAGCTGTTTTTT
>TRBV6-5|.|.|TRBJ2-1
CASRRTGLQYNEQFF
TGTGCCAGCAGACGTACGGGGCTGCAATACAATGAGCAGTTCTTC
>TRBV4-1|few|.|TRBJ1-5
CASSPTGSPNQPQHF
TGCGCCAGCAGTCCAACAGGTTCCCCCAATCAGCCCCAGCATTTT
>TRBV6-1|.|.|TRBJ2-3
CASSEAQRSDTQYF
TGTGCCAGCAGTGAAGCCCAGAGGTCAGATACGCAGTATTTT
>TRBV6-6|.|.|TRBJ1-2
CASMELAITNYGYTF
TGTGCCAGCATGGAACTCGCAATCACTAACTATGGCTACACCTTC
>TRBV4-3|many|.|TRBJ2-3
CASSQDIGTSSTDTQYF
TGCGCCAGCAGCCAAGATATAGGGACTTCAAGCACAGATACGCAGTATTTT
>TRBV4-3|.|TRBD1|TRBJ1-1
CASSQNRGYTEAFF
TGCGCCAGCAGCCAAAACAGGGGGTACACTGAAGCTTTCTTT
>TRBV7-9|.|TRBD1|TRBJ2-3
CASSLVGGRTDTQYF
TGTGCCAGCAGCTTAGTAGGGGGCCGCACAGATACGCAGTATTTT
>TRBV29-1|many|TRBD2|TRBJ2-1
CSVSAGGPYNEQFF
TGCAGCGTTTCGGCGGGGGGGCCCTACAATGAGCAGTTCTTC
>TRBV5-6|few|TRBD1|TRBJ2-2
CASSSDRVITGELFF
TGTGCCAGCAGCTCGGACAGGGTAATCACCGGGGAGCTGTTTTTT
>TRBV7-9|hyperexpanded|.|TRBJ2-1
CASSPRAGKGEQFF
TGTGCCAGCAGCCCAAGGGCAGGGAAGGGTGAGCAGTTCTTC
>TRBV9|many|TRBD1|TRBJ2-1
CASTTGGATNEQFF
TGTGCCAGCACGACAGGGGGGGCTACCAATGAGCAGTTCTTC
>TRBV20-1|few|TRBD1|TRBJ2-1
CSANDRGPSSYNEQFF
TGCAGTGCTAATGACAGGGGGCCGAGCTCCTACAATGAGCAGTTCTTC
>TRBV29-1|few|TRBD2|TRBJ2-7
CSVSERGPTHYEQYF
TGCAGCGTTTCGGAGCGGGGGCCGACGCACTACGAGCAGTACTTC
>TRBV29-1|.|TRBD2|TRBJ2-2
CSVGGGTSGTGELFF
TGCAGCGTTGGAGGAGGAACTAGCGGCACCGGGGAGCTGTTTTTT
>TRBV6-2/TRBV6-3|.|TRBD1|TRBJ1-5
CASRDSRAGGHQPQHF
TGTGCCAGCAGGGACAGCAGGGCAGGGGGTCATCAGCCCCAGCATTTT
>TRBV7-6|few|.|TRBJ2-5
CASSSRTSQETQYF
TGTGCCAGCAGCTCCCGGACATCCCAAGAGACCCAGTACTTC
>TRBV20-1|.|.|TRBJ2-3
CSARGGRGVSDTQYF
TGCAGTGCTAGAGGTGGCAGGGGAGTTTCAGATACGCAGTATTTT
>TRBV12-5|few|TRBD2|TRBJ2-1
CASGSALGGVVDEQFF
TGTGCTAGTGGTTCGGCCCTTGGGGGGGTGGTGGATGAGCAGTTCTTC
>TRBV29-1|many|TRBD1|TRBJ1-2
CSVWTGGNYGYTF
TGCAGCGTCTGGACAGGGGGGAACTATGGCTACACCTTC
>TRBV12-3/TRBV12-4|.|.|TRBJ2-1
CASSPSRGEQFF
TGTGCCAGCAGTCCCTCCCGGGGTGAGCAGTTCTTC
>TRBV4-3|few|.|TRBJ2-2
CASSPRYWGSTGELFF
TGCGCCAGCAGCCCTCGCTACTGGGGATCCACCGGGGAGCTGTTTTTT
>TRBV6-6|many|TRBD2|TRBJ2-7
CASTGGYEQYF
TGTGCCAGCACGGGGGGCTACGAGCAGTACTTC
>TRBV4-3|.|TRBD1|TRBJ2-2
CASSPKQTGVGTGELFF
TGCGCCAGCAGCCCTAAACAGACAGGGGTCGGGACCGGGGAGCTGTTTTTT
>TRBV7-9|few|TRBD2|TRBJ2-3
CASSKSGGNTDTQYF
TGTGCCAGCAGCAAGAGCGGGGGGAACACAGATACGCAGTATTTT
>TRBV11-2|few|.|TRBJ2-1
CASSLDVGSAYNEQFF
TGTGCCAGCAGCTTAGATGTGGGTTCAGCCTACAATGAGCAGTTCTTC
>TRBV12-3/TRBV12-4|few|.|TRBJ1-1
CASSADRTQAFF
TGTGCCAGCAGTGCCGACAGAACCCAAGCTTTCTTT
>TRBV27|.|.|TRBJ2-7
CASSRGSSYEQYF
TGTGCCAGCAGTAGGGGAAGCTCGTACGAGCAGTACTTC